The rows below give T cell receptor beta chains drawn from one sample of a study of cytomegalovirus exposure and HLA in healthy donors. TCRdb's table, derived via immunoSEQ multiplex PCR, lists solely in-frame clones and lacks some. The sample consists of over 150,000 clones, approximately 80% of them appearing once. Sequences were obtained from PBMCs. Receptor source: a woman in her 50s in good health and CMV-seronegative. Each CDR3 is given with its conserved first and last residue. D genes are given only for firm matches. Expanded clones are given a class, and other clones once, few, many or no size at all.

cdr3_nt: TGTGCCAGCAGTTCCGGACTATGGCGCTTAGGGCAGTTCTTC; cdr3_aa: CASSSGLWRLGQFF; clone_size: -; j_call: TRBJ2-1; d_call: -; v_call: TRBV28
cdr3_nt: TGCGCCAGCTCGTCTAGCGGGGGAAACTTCCAAGAGACCCAGTACTTC; cdr3_aa: CASSSSGGNFQETQYF; clone_size: -; j_call: TRBJ2-5; d_call: TRBD2; v_call: TRBV5-1
cdr3_nt: TGTGCCAGCAGCTTAGGAACAGAATACACTGAAGCTTTCTTT; cdr3_aa: CASSLGTEYTEAFF; clone_size: -; j_call: TRBJ1-1; d_call: -; v_call: TRBV11-2
cdr3_nt: TGCAGTGCCGGAGCGGGAGGTGAGCAGTTCTTC; cdr3_aa: CSAGAGGEQFF; clone_size: -; j_call: TRBJ2-1; d_call: TRBD2; v_call: TRBV20-1
cdr3_nt: TGTGCCAGCCTAGCGGACACCGGGGAGCTGTTTTTT; cdr3_aa: CASLADTGELFF; clone_size: -; j_call: TRBJ2-2; d_call: TRBD2; v_call: TRBV6-6
cdr3_nt: TGTGCCAGCAGCTTGGGCGGGACAGGGGACTATGGCTACACCTTC; cdr3_aa: CASSLGGTGDYGYTF; clone_size: -; j_call: TRBJ1-2; d_call: TRBD1; v_call: TRBV5-6
cdr3_nt: TGTGCCAGCAGTGATTTCGCAGGGAACGATGAGCAGTTCTTC; cdr3_aa: CASSDFAGNDEQFF; clone_size: -; j_call: TRBJ2-1; d_call: -; v_call: TRBV2
cdr3_nt: TGTGCCAGTAGTAGGGACTTAGAGACCCAGTACTTC; cdr3_aa: CASSRDLETQYF; clone_size: -; j_call: TRBJ2-5; d_call: -; v_call: TRBV19
cdr3_nt: TGTGCCAGCATGATGGGGGGGAACACCGGGGAGCTGTTTTTT; cdr3_aa: CASMMGGNTGELFF; clone_size: -; j_call: TRBJ2-2; d_call: -; v_call: TRBV2
cdr3_nt: TGTGCCAGCAGCCCCGGGACACGGTTCCACGAGCAGTACTTC; cdr3_aa: CASSPGTRFHEQYF; clone_size: -; j_call: TRBJ2-7; d_call: -; v_call: TRBV6-5
cdr3_nt: TGTGCCAGCAGCTTAGCTTATGCGGGAGGGCCGAATGAGCAGTTCTTC; cdr3_aa: CASSLAYAGGPNEQFF; clone_size: -; j_call: TRBJ2-1; d_call: TRBD2; v_call: TRBV7-6
cdr3_nt: TGCGCCAGCCGACAGTTTTCAAACTATGGCTACACCTTC; cdr3_aa: CASRQFSNYGYTF; clone_size: -; j_call: TRBJ1-2; d_call: -; v_call: TRBV5-1
cdr3_nt: TGTGCCAGCAGCTTAGTTAGAGGGCCCTCTGGAAACACCATATATTTT; cdr3_aa: CASSLVRGPSGNTIYF; clone_size: -; j_call: TRBJ1-3; d_call: -; v_call: TRBV7-2
cdr3_nt: TGTGCCAGTAGTATAAGCCAGGGCTCCTACGAGCAGTACTTC; cdr3_aa: CASSISQGSYEQYF; clone_size: -; j_call: TRBJ2-7; d_call: -; v_call: TRBV19
cdr3_nt: TGCGCCAGCAGCCAAGCTCTCAAACAGGGGGTGGTGTACGAGCAGTACTTC; cdr3_aa: CASSQALKQGVVYEQYF; clone_size: -; j_call: TRBJ2-7; d_call: TRBD1; v_call: TRBV4-3
cdr3_nt: TGTGCCAGCAGCTTCGGTCGTACTGAAGCTTTCTTT; cdr3_aa: CASSFGRTEAFF; clone_size: -; j_call: TRBJ1-1; d_call: -; v_call: TRBV5-6
cdr3_nt: TGCGCCAGCAGCCAAGATGTCCGTGGAGGTGGGGAGCTGTTTTTT; cdr3_aa: CASSQDVRGGGELFF; clone_size: few; j_call: TRBJ2-2; d_call: -; v_call: TRBV4-3
cdr3_nt: TGTGCCAGCAGCGAACTTAGGAGCTCCTACGAGCAGTACTTC; cdr3_aa: CASSELRSSYEQYF; clone_size: -; j_call: TRBJ2-7; d_call: -; v_call: TRBV7-9
cdr3_nt: TGTGCCAGCAGTGACTCCCTAGCGGGAGGTGGCAATGAGCAGTTCTTC; cdr3_aa: CASSDSLAGGGNEQFF; clone_size: -; j_call: TRBJ2-1; d_call: TRBD2; v_call: TRBV6-4
cdr3_nt: TGTGCCAGTAGTATAAGGTCAGAGGGTCAGCCCCAGCATTTT; cdr3_aa: CASSIRSEGQPQHF; clone_size: -; j_call: TRBJ1-5; d_call: -; v_call: TRBV19
cdr3_nt: TGTGCCAGTAGTATCCTAACTAATGAAAAACTGTTTTTT; cdr3_aa: CASSILTNEKLFF; clone_size: -; j_call: TRBJ1-4; d_call: -; v_call: TRBV19
cdr3_nt: TGTGCCAGCAGCTTAACAAAGGAGGCCCCTTTAGGCTACACCTTC; cdr3_aa: CASSLTKEAPLGYTF; clone_size: -; j_call: TRBJ1-2; d_call: -; v_call: TRBV7-2
cdr3_nt: TGTGCCATCAGTGATCTGGGACAGGGGGCGAGACAGAACACTGAAGCTTTCTTT; cdr3_aa: CAISDLGQGARQNTEAFF; clone_size: -; j_call: TRBJ1-1; d_call: TRBD1; v_call: TRBV10-3
cdr3_nt: TGCGCCAGCAGCCTGACAGCCTATAACTATGGCTACACCTTC; cdr3_aa: CASSLTAYNYGYTF; clone_size: -; j_call: TRBJ1-2; d_call: -; v_call: TRBV4-1
cdr3_nt: TGTGCCAGCAGCATCAGCGGGAGCTCCTCCTACGAGCAGTACTTC; cdr3_aa: CASSISGSSSYEQYF; clone_size: -; j_call: TRBJ2-7; d_call: TRBD2; v_call: TRBV7-2
cdr3_nt: TGTGCCAGCAGCTTTCAGGTGGGGAGCTCCTACAATGAGCAGTTCTTC; cdr3_aa: CASSFQVGSSYNEQFF; clone_size: -; j_call: TRBJ2-1; d_call: -; v_call: TRBV7-2
cdr3_nt: TGCAGCGTTGAAAAGACAGGGGTGAACACTGAAGCTTTCTTT; cdr3_aa: CSVEKTGVNTEAFF; clone_size: -; j_call: TRBJ1-1; d_call: TRBD1; v_call: TRBV29-1
cdr3_nt: TGTGCCAGCAGCTTGTCCACAGGGCGCACAGATACGCAGTATTTT; cdr3_aa: CASSLSTGRTDTQYF; clone_size: -; j_call: TRBJ2-3; d_call: -; v_call: TRBV5-4
cdr3_nt: TGTGCCAGCAGCTTAGGACAGATCACAGATACGCAGTATTTT; cdr3_aa: CASSLGQITDTQYF; clone_size: -; j_call: TRBJ2-3; d_call: -; v_call: TRBV7-3
cdr3_nt: TGCAGCGTTTACCTGGAGAGGGCCTGGACCGGGGAGCTGTTTTTT; cdr3_aa: CSVYLERAWTGELFF; clone_size: once; j_call: TRBJ2-2; d_call: -; v_call: TRBV29-1
cdr3_nt: TGCGCCAGCACCCTTTACTTTCCGGCGGGTGGGCAGTACTTC; cdr3_aa: CASTLYFPAGGQYF; clone_size: once; j_call: TRBJ2-7; d_call: -; v_call: TRBV4-1
cdr3_nt: TGTGCCAGCAGCTTAGCGAGTGGGACAGGGGCTTTGAATGAAAAACTGTTTTTT; cdr3_aa: CASSLASGTGALNEKLFF; clone_size: -; j_call: TRBJ1-4; d_call: TRBD1; v_call: TRBV7-9
cdr3_nt: TGCGCCAGCAGCCAACACTTGGACAGGGGATACAATGAGCAGTTCTTC; cdr3_aa: CASSQHLDRGYNEQFF; clone_size: -; j_call: TRBJ2-1; d_call: TRBD1; v_call: TRBV4-3
cdr3_nt: TGTGCCAGCAGCCAAGCCCAGGGTTTGACAAACACCATATATTTT; cdr3_aa: CASSQAQGLTNTIYF; clone_size: -; j_call: TRBJ1-3; d_call: -; v_call: TRBV4-2
cdr3_nt: TGTGCCAGCAGCTTACCCCCGGGACACCAAAAAGTCAACAATGAGCAGTTCTTC; cdr3_aa: CASSLPPGHQKVNNEQFF; clone_size: -; j_call: TRBJ2-1; d_call: -; v_call: TRBV7-9
cdr3_nt: TGTGCCAGCAGTTACGATGGTCGGACACCCGGTGCTTTCTTT; cdr3_aa: CASSYDGRTPGAFF; clone_size: -; j_call: TRBJ1-1; d_call: -; v_call: TRBV6-5
cdr3_nt: TGTGCCAGCAGCTTAAGGGGGACTAGCGGGAGTCGATATAAGTTCTTC; cdr3_aa: CASSLRGTSGSRYKFF; clone_size: -; j_call: TRBJ2-1; d_call: TRBD2; v_call: TRBV7-3
cdr3_nt: TGTGCCAGCAGCGCGACAGGCTCGGCCTACGAGCAGTACTTC; cdr3_aa: CASSATGSAYEQYF; clone_size: -; j_call: TRBJ2-7; d_call: -; v_call: TRBV9
cdr3_nt: TGTGCCAGCAGCAAGATAATGGCGGGACAGGGCCCAAGTCGAGATGGCTACACCTTC; cdr3_aa: CASSKIMAGQGPSRDGYTF; clone_size: -; j_call: TRBJ1-2; d_call: TRBD1; v_call: TRBV13
cdr3_nt: TGTGCCAGCTCACCCCTGGCGGCCAACACTGAAGCTTTCTTT; cdr3_aa: CASSPLAANTEAFF; clone_size: few; j_call: TRBJ1-1; d_call: -; v_call: TRBV18
cdr3_nt: TGTGCCAGCAGTGGGGGGACAGGGGTAGCCTCCTACGAGCAGTACTTC; cdr3_aa: CASSGGTGVASYEQYF; clone_size: few; j_call: TRBJ2-7; d_call: TRBD1; v_call: TRBV25-1
cdr3_nt: TGTGCCAGCAAGCGGGGAACTAGCACAGATACGCAGTATTTT; cdr3_aa: CASKRGTSTDTQYF; clone_size: -; j_call: TRBJ2-3; d_call: TRBD2; v_call: TRBV28
cdr3_nt: TGTGCCAGCAGCTTGTGGGCGGACAGGGCGATGAACACTGAAGCTTTCTTT; cdr3_aa: CASSLWADRAMNTEAFF; clone_size: -; j_call: TRBJ1-1; d_call: TRBD1; v_call: TRBV5-8
cdr3_nt: TGTGCCAGCAGCTTCCTAGCGGGAATGAATGAGCAGTTCTTC; cdr3_aa: CASSFLAGMNEQFF; clone_size: few; j_call: TRBJ2-1; d_call: TRBD2; v_call: TRBV7-9
cdr3_nt: TGTGCCAGTAGTGTAAACTCCCCGGGACTCACCAATGAGCAGTTCTTC; cdr3_aa: CASSVNSPGLTNEQFF; clone_size: -; j_call: TRBJ2-1; d_call: -; v_call: TRBV19
cdr3_nt: TGTGCCAGCAGTCAGGGATACCAAGAGACCCAGTACTTC; cdr3_aa: CASSQGYQETQYF; clone_size: -; j_call: TRBJ2-5; d_call: -; v_call: TRBV28
cdr3_nt: TGTGCCAGCAGCTTGGTATCCTCTGGAAACACCATATATTTT; cdr3_aa: CASSLVSSGNTIYF; clone_size: few; j_call: TRBJ1-3; d_call: -; v_call: TRBV5-6
cdr3_nt: TGTGCCACCAGCATAACAGGGGGTTTCTACGAGCAGTACTTC; cdr3_aa: CATSITGGFYEQYF; clone_size: few; j_call: TRBJ2-7; d_call: TRBD1; v_call: TRBV15
cdr3_nt: TGTGCCAGCAGTGACAGGACATCCCCAACCACCATATATTTT; cdr3_aa: CASSDRTSPTTIYF; clone_size: -; j_call: TRBJ1-3; d_call: -; v_call: TRBV2
cdr3_nt: TGTGCCAGCAGCTTAGATTGGCGGGTCCAAGAGACCCAGTACTTC; cdr3_aa: CASSLDWRVQETQYF; clone_size: -; j_call: TRBJ2-5; d_call: -; v_call: TRBV7-9
cdr3_nt: TGTGCCAGCAGGTCGACAGTTTACGAGCAGTACTTC; cdr3_aa: CASRSTVYEQYF; clone_size: once; j_call: TRBJ2-7; d_call: -; v_call: TRBV7-2
cdr3_nt: TGCGCCAGCAGCCAAGATTTTGGAGGGGGCCCAGATACGCAGTATTTT; cdr3_aa: CASSQDFGGGPDTQYF; clone_size: -; j_call: TRBJ2-3; d_call: -; v_call: TRBV4-3
cdr3_nt: TGTGCCAGCAGCCAAGCGGGGTTGGCTTTCTTT; cdr3_aa: CASSQAGLAFF; clone_size: few; j_call: TRBJ1-1; d_call: -; v_call: TRBV4-2
cdr3_nt: TGTGCCAGCTCACCACCGGGGACAGGGAGCTCCTACGAGCAGTACTTC; cdr3_aa: CASSPPGTGSSYEQYF; clone_size: -; j_call: TRBJ2-7; d_call: TRBD1; v_call: TRBV18
cdr3_nt: TGCGCCAGCAGCACAGGGACAGGCCTTTGGACTGAAGCTTTCTTT; cdr3_aa: CASSTGTGLWTEAFF; clone_size: few; j_call: TRBJ1-1; d_call: TRBD1; v_call: TRBV5-1